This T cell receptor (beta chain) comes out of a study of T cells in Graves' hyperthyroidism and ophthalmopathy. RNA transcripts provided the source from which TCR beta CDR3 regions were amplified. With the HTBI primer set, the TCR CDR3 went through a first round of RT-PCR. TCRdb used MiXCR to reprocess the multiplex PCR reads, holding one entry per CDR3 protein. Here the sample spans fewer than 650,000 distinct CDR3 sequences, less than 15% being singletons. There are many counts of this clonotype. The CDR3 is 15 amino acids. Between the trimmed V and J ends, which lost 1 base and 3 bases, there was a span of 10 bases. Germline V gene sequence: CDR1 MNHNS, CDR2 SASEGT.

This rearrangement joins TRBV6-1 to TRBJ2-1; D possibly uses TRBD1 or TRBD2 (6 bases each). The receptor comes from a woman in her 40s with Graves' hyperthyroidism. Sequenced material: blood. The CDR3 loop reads CASSEVGGGYNEQFF. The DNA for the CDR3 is TGTGCCAGCAGTGAAGTAGGAGGGGGCTACAATGAGCAGTTCTTC.